The clone carrying this TCR beta chain has a handful of counts. Its antigen remains unidentified. What was sequenced were expressed TCRB transcripts, since all of the isolated RNA had been reverse transcribed. Some 3.3 million reads per sample on average were obtained from naive, central memory and regulatory T cell samples. Clones were read by immunoSEQ multiplex PCR, and TCRdb kept only the in-frame ones, dropping some. The top ten hold over 0.1% of the sample, which has around 690,000 clones, roughly 12% seen once. This CDR3 has 17 residues. CDR1 and CDR2 (germline): SGHTA, FQGNSA. V trimming: 5 bases; J trimming: 3 bases; junction bases outside the gene matches: 9. These data originate in a study of beta chain features in type 1 diabetes. Overall study: Healthy donors and patients had similar age, gender and cell yields.

Study outcomes and limitations: The study found moderately but significantly shorter TCRB CDR3s in all four CD4+ subsets of Type 1 diabetes patients.

A CD45RO/CCR7/CD25/CD127/CD95/CD27 panel sorted naive, central memory, regulatory and stem cell-like memory CD4+ cells. The sequenced material came from naive CD4+ T cells from blood. The chain links TRBV7-2 to TRBJ2-7; 14 bases match TRBD2. The receptor's source is a man between 25 and 39 years old with type 1 diabetes. The CDR3 DNA is TGTGCCAGCAGCCGAGGGACTAGCGGGGGAGGACTCTACGAGCAGTACTTC. Amino acids: CASSRGTSGGGLYEQYF.